Following are 5 T cell receptor beta chains from one sample sequenced in a study of shared clonotypes between healthy human individuals. TCRdb keeps only in-frame clones here, not all; method: immunoSEQ multiplex PCR. The sample lists some 2,100,000 clones, 95% occurring once. Sequenced input: naive CD4+ T cells sorted from blood. Documented subset: CD45RA+ positively selected. The receptors originated from a man aged 18 to 30 in good health.

The rearrangement uses TRBV9 and TRBJ2-3, with D maybe TRBD1 (6 bases). This CDR3 comprises 14 residues. The ends were cut back, 4 bases at V and 6 bases at J, with 15 bases in the middle. Germline CDR1 SGDLS, CDR2 YYNGEE. In DNA form, the CDR3 reads TGTGCCAGCAGCCTACAGGGCGCCGGGGATACGCAGTATTTT. Residues: CASSLQGAGDTQYF.

The chain combines TRBV30 with TRBJ1-4; no reliable D call. This CDR3 has 12 amino acids. Germline loops: CDR1 GTSNPN, CDR2 SVGIG (reference sequence). V lost 0 bases, J lost 14 bases, and 13 bases lay in between. This CDR3 is CAWSVRGEHLFF. DNA for the CDR3: TGTGCCTGGAGTGTACGTGGAGAGCACCTGTTTTTT.

The V gene is TRBV30, the J gene TRBJ1-1, with 9 bases identical to TRBD1. After removal of 1 base from V and 4 bases from J, the junction contained 4 bases not matched to a gene. This CDR3 has 14 residues. Germline CDR1 and CDR2: GTSNPN and SVGIG (reference sequence). CDR3 region: CAWSAQQGATEAFF. Written as DNA, the CDR3 is TGTGCCTGGAGTGCACAACAGGGGGCCACTGAAGCTTTCTTT.

This chain links TRBV7-2 with TRBJ1-5; D possibly corresponds to TRBD1 (5 bases). There are 15 residues in the CDR3. The V gene lost 7 bases and the J gene lost 1 base, with 14 bases spanning the gap. Germline CDR1 is SGHTA and CDR2 is FQGNSA. Written as DNA, the CDR3 is TGTGCCAGCAACTTTAGAAGGGACAGCAATCAGCCCCAGCATTTT. Its protein product is CASNFRRDSNQPQHF.

The chain has TRBV28 and TRBJ1-2; 7 bases line up with TRBD1. This CDR3 region has 15 residues. Trimming took 6 bases from V and 5 from J; bases not matched to a gene: 12. Germline V gene lookup returns CDR1 MDHEN and CDR2 SYDVKM. In DNA, the CDR3 is TGTGCCAGCAGCCCCTATGACAGGGTGGGATATGGCTACACCTTC. This encodes CASSPYDRVGYGYTF.